A single T cell receptor beta chain is shown here with its context. CD8+ and CD4+ T cells circulating in blood were sequenced for TCR beta. Stable or active relapsing-remitting multiple sclerosis, untreated and meeting revised McDonald criteria, defined the controls. Negative magnetic isolation gave CD8+ and CD4+ cells; FACS enriched CD8+ TEMRA. The source of the sample is a study of CD8 T cells in Susac syndrome. A quantity of roughly 0.5 to 1 ug RNA underwent reverse transcription using random hexamers. TCRdb used MiXCR to reprocess the immunoSEQ multiplex PCR reads, holding one entry per CDR3 protein. The sample lists more than 150,000 distinct CDR3 sequences, roughly 95% occurring once. The CDR3 length is 15 residues. Germline loops: CDR1 LNHNV, CDR2 YYDKDF (reference sequence). V lost 2 bases and J 4 bases, leaving 14 bases between the germline ends.

Sequencing used CD8+ T cells from PBMCs. The V gene is TRBV15, the J gene TRBJ1-1; D is perhaps TRBD1 (6 bases). The clonotype was recovered from a human donor with multiple sclerosis. Here the CDR3 DNA reads TGTGCCACCAGCAGATCCGGGGGCCGGGGCACTGAAGCTTTCTTT. Its protein product is CATSRSGGRGTEAFF.